This T cell receptor beta chain was sequenced for a study of T cell changes during pregnancy in multiple sclerosis. Per germline, CDR1 SGHAT and CDR2 FQNNGV. The CDR3 runs 16 residues. V shed 0 bases and J 2 bases; nucleotides not matched to a gene: 3. Clones were sequenced by immunoSEQ multiplex PCR, and TCRdb holds only the in-frame ones, with some missing. This sample yields 50,000 or so clones, of which more than 80% are seen a single time; approximately 8% belongs to the top ten. The material sequenced was CD8+ T cells from peripheral blood mononuclear cells, taken in the second trimester of pregnancy. The receptor was derived from a female donor with multiple sclerosis, enrolled in a pregnancy study. This chain connects TRBV11-2 to TRBJ2-5, with TRBD2 matching over 10 bases. Here the CDR3 reads CASSLEISGGQETQYF. CDR3 coding DNA: TGTGCCAGCAGCTTAGAGATTAGCGGGGGGCAAGAGACCCAGTACTTC.